A selection of T cell receptor beta chains follows, all from one sample in a study of shared clonotypes between healthy human individuals. Here immunoSEQ multiplex PCR was the method, and the copy in TCRdb shows in-frame clones only, minus some. This table has over 850,000 clones, 75% to 85% appearing once. Sequenced: memory CD4+ T cells from PBMCs. The receptors were gathered from a man between 18 and 35 years old in good health. Some clones in this sample may be carry-over from other donors' samples. Each CDR3 is given with its conserved first and last residue. The D gene is left open where the match is weak. Clone sizes are given selectively: once, few, many, or a class where the clone is expanded.

.,.,TRBV5-6,TRBJ2-7,CASSLFSTLHEQYF,TGTGCCAGCAGCTTGTTTAGTACTCTGCACGAGCAGTACTTC
.,.,TRBV7-9,TRBJ2-2,CASSTGELFF,TGTGCCAGCTCCACCGGGGAGCTGTTTTTT
.,.,TRBV6-6,TRBJ2-3,CASSPTADTQYF,TGTGCCAGCAGTCCGACCGCAGATACGCAGTATTTT
.,.,TRBV2,TRBJ1-5,CASSLGGYSNQPQHF,TGTGCCAGCAGCCTAGGCGGCTATAGCAATCAGCCCCAGCATTTT
.,.,TRBV9,TRBJ2-3,CASSAQPADTQYF,TGTGCCAGCAGCGCCCAACCCGCGGATACGCAGTATTTT
once,.,TRBV5-4,TRBJ2-4,CASSLQPVAKNIQYF,TGTGCCAGCAGCTTGCAGCCAGTAGCCAAAAACATTCAGTACTTC
many,.,TRBV7-2,TRBJ1-5,CASSTLNQPQHF,TGTGCCAGCAGCACTCTAAATCAGCCCCAGCATTTT
once,.,TRBV25-1,TRBJ2-1,CASSPRGAGRAGNEQFF,TGTGCCAGCAGTCCAAGGGGGGCGGGACGGGCAGGCAATGAGCAGTTCTTC
.,TRBD2,TRBV29-1,TRBJ2-3,CSVEPGLGTDTQYF,TGCAGCGTTGAACCAGGACTAGGAACAGATACGCAGTATTTT
once,.,TRBV11-3,TRBJ1-3,CASSLGGTGNTIYF,TGTGCCAGCAGCTTAGGGGGAACTGGAAACACCATATATTTT
few,TRBD1,TRBV30,TRBJ1-1,CAWSVRYRGNTEAFF,TGTGCCTGGAGTGTACGCTACAGGGGGAACACTGAAGCTTTCTTT
few,.,TRBV29-1,TRBJ1-1,CSVWNRDSTEAFF,TGCAGCGTTTGGAACCGGGATTCCACTGAAGCTTTCTTT
.,.,TRBV7-9,TRBJ1-1,CASSSRLEGPEAFF,TGTGCCAGCAGCTCACGATTGGAAGGGCCTGAAGCTTTCTTT
few,TRBD2,TRBV5-1,TRBJ2-5,CASSLGLAQETQYF,TGCGCCAGCAGCTTGGGACTAGCGCAAGAGACCCAGTACTTC
many,TRBD1,TRBV28,TRBJ2-5,CASSRQGVGQETQYF,TGTGCCAGCAGTCGACAGGGGGTCGGACAAGAGACCCAGTACTTC
.,TRBD1,TRBV15,TRBJ1-2,CATSPGGEVYGYTF,TGTGCCACCAGTCCAGGGGGCGAAGTCTATGGCTACACCTTC
.,TRBD2,TRBV2,TRBJ2-7,CASRRGGPSYEQYF,TGTGCCAGCAGGCGGGGAGGGCCGTCCTACGAGCAGTACTTC
.,.,TRBV5-1,TRBJ2-7,CASSLIDSGTYEQYF,TGCGCCAGCAGCTTAATCGACAGTGGGACTTACGAGCAGTACTTC
.,.,TRBV19,TRBJ2-1,CASISDRDEQFF,TGTGCCAGTATAAGTGATCGGGATGAGCAGTTCTTC
.,.,TRBV29-1,TRBJ2-6,CSVANRATSGANVLTF,TGCAGCGTTGCAAACCGCGCTACCTCTGGGGCCAACGTCCTGACTTTC
.,TRBD2,TRBV5-6,TRBJ2-7,CASSLYGTSGFYEQYF,TGTGCCAGCAGCTTGTATGGGACTAGCGGCTTCTACGAGCAGTACTTC
.,.,TRBV6-6,TRBJ1-2,CASSYGPYGYTF,TGTGCCAGCAGTTACGGGCCCTATGGCTACACCTTC
.,.,TRBV2,TRBJ2-6,CASSATGSFSGANVLTF,TGTGCCAGCAGTGCGACAGGTTCATTCTCTGGGGCCAACGTCCTGACTTTC
.,TRBD2,TRBV7-2,TRBJ2-7,CASSPGTSGSYEQYF,TGTGCCAGCAGCCCAGGGACTAGCGGATCCTACGAGCAGTACTTC
.,.,TRBV20-1,TRBJ2-7,CSASPGAEQYF,TGCAGTGCTAGCCCAGGGGCCGAGCAGTACTTC
.,.,TRBV6-1,TRBJ2-3,CASSPTGRFTDTQYF,TGTGCCAGCAGTCCTACAGGGCGCTTCACAGATACGCAGTATTTT
.,TRBD2,TRBV7-9,TRBJ2-1,CAMAGGGSSYNEQFF,TGTGCCATGGCGGGAGGGGGGAGCTCCTACAATGAGCAGTTCTTC
.,.,TRBV6-5,TRBJ1-2,CASSYGDGVGYTF,TGTGCCAGCAGTTACGGGGACGGCGTTGGCTACACCTTC
many,.,TRBV30,TRBJ1-1,CAWSPRLGHSTEAFF,TGTGCCTGGAGCCCCAGGCTCGGACATTCCACTGAAGCTTTCTTT
.,.,TRBV12-2,TRBJ2-2,CASRRLGTGELFF,TGTGCAAGTCGCCGACTAGGCACCGGGGAGCTGTTTTTT
.,.,TRBV30,TRBJ2-5,CAWRKRDLEETQYF,TGTGCCTGGAGAAAACGGGACTTAGAAGAGACCCAGTACTTC
.,.,TRBV6-1,TRBJ1-2,CASSEEIGITSGYTF,TGTGCCAGCAGTGAAGAAATAGGGATTACGAGCGGCTACACCTTC
.,.,TRBV4-1,TRBJ1-5,CASSPDADYSNQPQHF,TGCGCCAGCAGTCCGGACGCAGACTATAGCAATCAGCCCCAGCATTTT
.,.,TRBV4-3,TRBJ2-2,CASSQEGRANTGELFF,TGCGCCAGCAGCCAAGAAGGCCGAGCGAACACCGGGGAGCTGTTTTTT
.,.,TRBV15,TRBJ1-3,CATSLRISSSGNTIYF,TGTGCCACCAGCCTCCGGATTAGTAGCTCTGGAAACACCATATATTTT
.,.,TRBV27,TRBJ1-4,CASSLKARNEKLFF,TGTGCCAGCAGTTTAAAAGCCCGGAATGAAAAACTGTTTTTT
few,.,TRBV11-2,TRBJ2-7,CASSNTGVSYEQYF,TGTGCCAGCAGCAACACGGGAGTTTCCTACGAGCAGTACTTC
.,.,TRBV18,TRBJ2-7,CASSPLGMGGTYEQYF,TGTGCCAGCTCACCACTGGGGATGGGCGGGACCTACGAGCAGTACTTC
.,.,TRBV7-2,TRBJ2-3,CASSLARDVDTQYF,TGTGCCAGCAGCTTAGCGCGAGACGTGGATACGCAGTATTTT
.,.,TRBV28,TRBJ1-4,CASSFLTATNEKLFF,TGTGCCAGCAGTTTCCTTACTGCAACTAATGAAAAACTGTTTTTT
.,.,TRBV18,TRBJ2-2,CASSPPSGVGGELFF,TGTGCCAGCTCACCACCGTCAGGGGTTGGCGGGGAGCTGTTTTTT
few,.,TRBV29-1,TRBJ1-1,CSATVGRPMNTEAFF,TGCAGCGCCACCGTCGGGCGGCCCATGAACACTGAAGCTTTCTTT
.,.,TRBV18,TRBJ1-4,CASSPGRTEQLFF,TGTGCCAGCTCACCAGGAAGGACAGAACAACTGTTTTTT